These 15 T cell receptor beta chains were all obtained from the same sample, sequenced in a study of high-grade serous ovarian cancer treatment subgroups. Tumor samples were obtained before definitive surgery or chemotherapy. Data came from immunoSEQ multiplex PCR; TCRdb stores just in-frame clones and leaves some out. The sample contains around 1,700 clones, 80% to 85% of which appear only once. The sample was tumor tissue. These receptors were collected from a human donor with high-grade serous ovarian cancer.

CDR3 protein: CASSFGSDSFTYEQYF. CDR3 DNA sequence: TGTGCCAGCAGCTTTGGTTCAGATTCCTTCACTTACGAGCAGTACTTC. The chain has TRBV7-6 and TRBJ2-7; the D is unclear. CDR1 and CDR2 from the germline V gene are SGHVS and FNYEAQ. V was cut by 3 bases and J by 4 bases, with 19 bases left in between. CDR3 length: 16 amino acids.

The V call is TRBV28, the J call TRBJ1-2, with 9 bases fitting TRBD1. Looked up from germline, CDR1 is MDHEN and CDR2 is SYDVKM. The length of the CDR3 is 17 residues. J lost 6 bases, V lost 1 base, and 12 bases had no gene match. As DNA, the CDR3 is TGTGCCAGCAGTTTATTGTCCCCACAGGGGGCGCAGAATGGCTACACCTTC. Encoded protein: CASSLLSPQGAQNGYTF.

The chain carries TRBV27 and TRBJ1-6; D might be TRBD1 (6 bases). CDR1 and CDR2 (germline): MNHEY, SMNVEV (reference sequence). Trimming pared 4 bases from V and 8 bases from J, leaving 18 bases between. CDR3 length: 16 residues. The CDR3 is CASSSPRTALDSPLHF. CDR3 coding DNA: TGTGCCAGCAGTTCGCCACGGACAGCGCTCGATTCACCCCTCCACTTT.

This clone has only one observation. The chain carries TRBV5-1 and TRBJ1-4, with D unresolved. Trimming took off 2 bases at V and 8 bases at J, with 19 bases between the two ends. The germline gives CDR1 SGHRS, CDR2 YFSETQ. The CDR3 is 16 residues long. The CDR3 loop reads CASSLEGARDGEKLFF. CDR3 DNA: TGCGCCAGCAGCTTAGAAGGTGCGCGAGACGGGGAAAAACTGTTTTTT.

CDR3 coding DNA: TGCGCCAGCAGCCCCCTCCCCGGGATCCAAGAGACCCAGTACTTC. Protein: CASSPLPGIQETQYF. The chain combines TRBV5-1 with TRBJ2-5; D perhaps matches TRBD2 (5 bases). This CDR3 spans 15 amino acids. Trimming removed 4 bases at V and 1 base at J, with 14 bases between. Germline CDR1 is SGHRS and CDR2 is YFSETQ.

The chain links TRBV7-2 to TRBJ1-2; D call uncertain. Germline CDR1 SGHTA, CDR2 FQGNSA. Trimming removed 1 base from V and 7 bases from J, with 10 bases in between. There are 13 residues in the CDR3. CDR3 residues: CASSLEANRGYTF. For the CDR3, the DNA is TGTGCCAGCAGCTTAGAGGCAAATCGTGGCTACACCTTC.

The chain recombines TRBV5-6 with TRBJ1-1, with 9 bases fitting TRBD1. V shed 2 bases and J 6 bases; nucleotides not matched to a gene: 8. This CDR3 has 15 amino acids. The V gene's germline CDR1 is SGHDT and CDR2 YYEEEE. For the CDR3, the DNA is TGTGCCAGCAGCTTCACCGGGACAGGGCTCCCTGAAGCTTTCTTT. Translated: CASSFTGTGLPEAFF.

The chain combines TRBV5-4 with TRBJ2-7; TRBD2 matches at 14 bases. The ends lost 4 bases at V and 4 bases at J; junction bases unmatched: 13. Germline V lookup: CDR1 SGHNT, CDR2 YYREEE (reference sequence). The CDR3 consists of 18 residues. CDR3 amino acids: CASSLGTSGSYDPYEQYF. The CDR3 DNA reads TGTGCCAGCAGCCTCGGGACTAGCGGGAGTTATGACCCATACGAGCAGTACTTC.

The genes are TRBV5-1 and TRBJ1-1; the D gene is possibly TRBD1 (5 bases). The length of the CDR3 is 18 residues. Germline V gene lookup returns CDR1 SGHRS and CDR2 YFSETQ. Trimming removed 4 bases from V and 0 bases from J, with 22 bases in between. The CDR3 nucleotides read TGCGCCAGCAGCCTGGCCTTTCGGGGGATGGGGTTGAACACTGAAGCTTTCTTT. This sequence encodes CASSLAFRGMGLNTEAFF.

The rearrangement links TRBV7-3 to TRBJ1-1, with TRBD1 identical over 7 bases. CDR1 SGHTA and CDR2 FQGTGA come from the germline V gene. This CDR3 contains 15 residues. The junction had 4 bases not matched to a gene; V was cut back by 3 bases and J by 0 bases. The CDR3 DNA reads as TGTGCCAGCAGCTTGGGACAGCCGCTGAACACTGAAGCTTTCTTT. It is translated as CASSLGQPLNTEAFF.

This clone has only a few counts. CDR3 residues: CASRDRVTEAFF. For the CDR3, the DNA is TGTGCCTCCAGAGACAGGGTCACTGAAGCTTTCTTT. The chain is built from TRBV10-3 and TRBJ1-1, with 7 bases that match TRBD1. This CDR3 is 12 amino acids long. Trimming took 11 bases from V and 4 from J; bases not matched to a gene: 7. The V gene's germline CDR1 is ENHRY and CDR2 SYGVKD.

CDR3 in DNA: TGTGCCAGCAGCTTAGGGGCGCTCTCTGGAAACACCATATATTTT. The encoded protein is CASSLGALSGNTIYF. The J gene is TRBJ1-3, the V gene TRBV5-6; a weak D match, TRBD1 (5 bases). The CDR3 has 15 residues. Trimming removed 2 bases at V and 0 bases at J, with 9 bases between. CDR1 is SGHDT and CDR2 is YYEEEE in the germline V gene.

The V gene is TRBV5-6, the J gene TRBJ2-7; D remains unclear. With 3 bases removed from V and 5 bases from J, the gap between germline ends came to 12 bases. CDR1 and CDR2 from the germline V gene are SGHDT and YYEEEE. This CDR3 comprises 13 residues. For the CDR3, the DNA is TGTGCCAGCAGCTCTGCCGGGTGGGACGAGCAGTACGTC. It specifies CASSSAGWDEQYV.

The genes are TRBV5-1 and TRBJ2-3, with 9 bases matching TRBD2. Trimming cost V 0 bases and J 7 bases; bases outside gene matches: 6. The CDR3 totals 15 residues. Germline values: CDR1 SGHRS, CDR2 YFSETQ. The CDR3 bases are TGCGCCAGCAGCTTGGAGCGGGGGGATAGAAATACGCAGTATTTT. It is translated as CASSLERGDRNTQYF. Variable domain in full (rest from reference TRBV5-1 and TRBJ2-3): KAGVTQTPRYLIKTRGQQVTLSCSPISGHRSVSWYQQTPGQGLQFLFEYFSETQRNKGNFPGRFSGRQFSNSRSEMNVSTLELGDSALYLCASSLERGDRNTQYFGPGTRLTVL.

The chain recombines TRBV11-3 with TRBJ2-7, with a weak D call TRBD1 (5 bases). The CDR3 has 13 amino acids. The germline gives CDR1 SGHNT, CDR2 YENEEA. V was cut by 3 bases and J by 4 bases, with 10 bases left in between. This chain's CDR3 is CASSFRDSYEQYF. DNA for the CDR3: TGTGCCAGCAGCTTCAGGGATTCGTACGAGCAGTACTTC. Supplemented by reference TRBV11-3 and TRBJ2-7, the full variable domain reads EAGVVQSPRYKIIEKKQPVAFWCNPISGHNTLYWYLQNLGQGPELLIRYENEEAVDDSQLPKDRFSAERLKGVDSTLKIQPAELGDSAVYLCASSFRDSYEQYFGPGTRLTVT.